A single sample gave rise to the 11 T cell receptor beta chains below, sequenced in a study of cytomegalovirus exposure and HLA in healthy donors. It was with 60 Vbeta and 13 Jbeta primers that the PCR ran. Generated by immunoSEQ multiplex PCR, the TCRdb table keeps only in-frame clones and is missing some. The table has roughly 140,000 clones, around 84% seen once; the top ten hold 2% to 3%. Sequencing was performed on PBMCs. The receptor set was obtained from a boy aged 2 to 10 in good health and CMV-seronegative.

The gene calls are TRBV9 and TRBJ2-7; the D gene is possibly TRBD2 (5 bases). The CDR3 spans 16 residues. Germline V lookup: CDR1 SGDLS, CDR2 YYNGEE. Trimming took 3 bases from V and 7 from J, leaving 23 bases between them. The DNA of the CDR3 is TGTGCCAGCAGCGCCCACTTGAGGACTCGTTCCGGGGAGCAGTACTTC. Residues: CASSAHLRTRSGEQYF.

The CDR3 bases are TGTGCCAGCAGCCAAAGCTATAAAGAGACCCAGTACTTC. This encodes CASSQSYKETQYF. The V and J genes are TRBV4-2 and TRBJ2-5; D unclear. In germline, CDR1 is LGHNA, CDR2 YNFKEQ. Trimming pared 2 bases from V and 3 bases from J, leaving 7 bases between. The CDR3 loop spans 13 amino acids.

Comment on this clone: One end of the junction is discordant with germline, which a read error may explain. V usage is TRBV7-9 and J usage is TRBJ2-2; 8 bases map to TRBD2. The CDR3 is 14 residues long. In germline, CDR1 is SEHNR, CDR2 FQNEAQ (reference sequence). DNA of the CDR3: TGTTCCAGCAGCACTGGACTAGCTACCGGGGAGCTGTTTTTT. Amino acid sequence: CSSSTGLATGELFF. The full variable domain, rest sourced from reference TRBV7-9 and TRBJ2-2, is DTGVSQNPRHKITKRGQNVTFRCDPISEHNRLYWYRQTLGQGPEFLTYFQNEAQLEKSRLLSDRFSAERPKGSFSTLEIQRTEQGDSAMYLCSSSTGLATGELFFGEGSRLTVL.

The V call is TRBV4-2, the J call TRBJ2-1, with a tentative D call TRBD2 (5 bases). From germline, CDR1 is LGHNA and CDR2 YNFKEQ. V was shortened by 0 bases and J by 9 bases, with 15 bases between the two germline ends. The CDR3 covers 15 residues. CDR3 in DNA: TGTGCCAGCAGCCAAGATGGGCGTGAAGGAGGTGAGCAGTTCTTC. This sequence encodes CASSQDGREGGEQFF.

The chain links TRBV11-2 to TRBJ2-7; 8 bases line up with TRBD1. V was clipped by 1 base and J by 4 bases; unmatched bases: 6. This CDR3 comprises 15 residues. Germline assignment: CDR1 SGHAT and CDR2 FQNNGV. The CDR3 sequence: CASSLGFGTGYEQYF. For the CDR3, the DNA is TGTGCCAGCAGCTTAGGGTTTGGGACAGGATACGAGCAGTACTTC.

The rearrangement uses TRBV11-3 and TRBJ2-7; tentative D call: TRBD2 (5 bases). The CDR3 spans 15 residues. The germline CDR1 and CDR2 sequences are SGHNT and YENEEA. V shed 5 bases and J shed 2 bases, with 16 bases lying between them. The CDR3 loop reads CASSLGNSGTYEQYF. CDR3 nucleotides: TGTGCCAGCAGCCTAGGTAACTCCGGGACCTACGAGCAGTACTTC.

In DNA form, the CDR3 reads TGTGCCAGCAGTTCCCGGACTAGCGGGGCTTACAATGAGCAGTTCTTC. Residues: CASSSRTSGAYNEQFF. The rearrangement joins TRBV6-5 to TRBJ2-1; 12 bases align to TRBD2. Germline V gives CDR1 MNHEY, CDR2 SVGAGI. The CDR3 runs 16 residues. J lost 4 bases, V lost 4 bases, and 5 bases had no gene match.

The chain carries TRBV7-2 and TRBJ2-4; D is perhaps TRBD1 (5 bases). This CDR3 spans 16 amino acids. Germline-derived CDR1 and CDR2 are SGHTA and FQGNSA. V was shortened by 0 bases and J by 4 bases, with 13 bases between the two germline ends. CDR3 sequence: CASSLAQADRKNIQYF. The CDR3 nucleotides read TGTGCCAGCAGCTTAGCTCAGGCCGACAGAAAAAACATTCAGTACTTC.

The V gene is TRBV11-3, the J gene TRBJ2-7, with D uncertain. The CDR3 loop spans 16 amino acids. Trimming shortened V by 1 base and J by 0 bases, and 13 bases separated the two germline ends. CDR1 is SGHNT and CDR2 is YENEEA in the germline V gene. The chain's CDR3 is CASSLGYQDSSYEQYF. CDR3 nucleotide sequence: TGTGCCAGCAGCTTAGGGTATCAGGATAGCTCCTACGAGCAGTACTTC.

Notes on this clone: The DNA is left out, because the CDR3 cannot be placed on it with certainty; the CDR3 is given as TCRdb lists it. The chain couples TRBV13 to TRBJ2-7; the table's D gene call, TRBD1, was not cross checked with the DNA. Germline CDR1 reads PRHDT; CDR2 reads FYEKMQ (reference sequence). The CDR3 comprises 16 residues, both ends counted. The CDR3: CASSLFLSGLPYEQYF.

The V and J genes are TRBV4-1 and TRBJ2-7; TRBD2 matches 12 bases. With V trimmed by 1 base and J by 6 bases, 7 bases remained unmatched. CDR1 and CDR2 from the germline V gene are MGHRA and YSYEKL. CDR3 size: 16 residues. The CDR3 is CASSQGPLAGGVEQYF. CDR3 sequence (DNA): TGCGCCAGCAGCCAAGGACCCCTAGCGGGAGGGGTCGAGCAGTACTTC.